This T cell receptor (beta chain) was documented in a study of shared clonotypes between healthy human individuals. In regard to this clone: The same CDR3 also results from other DNA sequences found in this sample.

The CDR3 contains 12 residues. V gave up 5 bases and J gave up 5 bases, with 12 bases separating them. The germline V gene has CDR1 SQVTM and CDR2 ANQGSEA. It was across several immunoSEQ plates that each subset's genomic DNA was evenly split. Sequenced by immunoSEQ multiplex PCR; TCRdb stores in-frame clones only, minus some. The sample lists approximately 1,500,000 clones, 95% to 99% occurring once. The clonotype comes from a man aged 25-40 years in good health. V gene TRBV29-1 combines with J gene TRBJ2-5, with D tentatively TRBD1 (5 bases). What was sequenced was naive CD4+ T cells sorted from blood. The subset: CD45RA+ positively selected. The CDR3 region is CSVRGAEETQYF. CDR3 coding DNA: TGCAGCGTTCGTGGGGCGGAGGAGACCCAGTACTTC.